This T cell receptor (beta chain) was found in a study of blood T cell repertoires in COVID-19. This table comes from immunoSEQ multiplex PCR, and its TCRdb copy is limited to in-frame clones, with some not included. The profile shows some 87,000 clones, roughly 89% of them singletons. The V end was cut by 1 base, the J end by 4 bases, with 8 bases between. This CDR3 comprises 14 residues. Germline CDR1 and CDR2: MGHDK and SYGVNS. The rearrangement links TRBV25-1 to TRBJ1-3, with no clear D. Sequencing used peripheral blood. The receptor was derived from a human donor with COVID-19, enrolled during active disease. The donor label of this sample is uncertain. The CDR3 is CASSESMAGNTIYF. Written as DNA, the CDR3 is TGTGCCAGCAGTGAATCAATGGCCGGAAACACCATATATTTT. The full variable domain, rest sourced from reference TRBV25-1 and TRBJ1-3, is EADIYQTPRYLVIGTGKKITLECSQTMGHDKMYWYQQDPGMELHLIHYSYGVNSTEKGDLSSESTVSRIRTEHFPLTLESARPSHTSQYLCASSESMAGNTIYFGEGSWLTVV.